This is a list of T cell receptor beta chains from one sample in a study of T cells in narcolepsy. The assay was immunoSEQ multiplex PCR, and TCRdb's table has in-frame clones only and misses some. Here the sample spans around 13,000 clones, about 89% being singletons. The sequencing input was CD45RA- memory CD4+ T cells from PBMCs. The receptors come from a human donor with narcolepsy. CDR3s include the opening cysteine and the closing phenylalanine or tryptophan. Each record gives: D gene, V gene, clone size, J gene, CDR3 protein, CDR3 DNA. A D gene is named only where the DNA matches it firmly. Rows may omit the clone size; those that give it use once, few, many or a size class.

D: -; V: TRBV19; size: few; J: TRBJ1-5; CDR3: CASSTTPSNQPQHF; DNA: TGTGCCAGTAGTACCACACCTAGCAATCAGCCCCAGCATTTT
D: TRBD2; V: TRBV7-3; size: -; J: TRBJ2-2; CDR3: CASSLGGGGTGELFF; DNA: TGTGCCAGCAGCTTAGGCGGGGGTGGCACCGGGGAGCTGTTTTTT
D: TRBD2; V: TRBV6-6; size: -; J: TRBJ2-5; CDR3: CASSRDAASGQETQYF; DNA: TGTGCCAGCAGCCGGGATGCGGCTAGCGGACAAGAGACCCAGTACTTC
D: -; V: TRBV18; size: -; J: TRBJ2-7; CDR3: CAAAARVGEQYF; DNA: TGTGCCGCAGCGGCGAGGGTAGGCGAGCAGTACTTC
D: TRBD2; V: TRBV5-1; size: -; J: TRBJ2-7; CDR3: CASRYSGRLSDEQYF; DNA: TGCGCCAGCAGATATAGCGGGAGACTCTCGGACGAGCAGTACTTC
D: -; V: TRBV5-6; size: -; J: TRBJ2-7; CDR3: CASSFLERGEQYF; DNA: TGTGCCAGCAGCTTCCTTGAGCGTGGCGAGCAGTACTTC
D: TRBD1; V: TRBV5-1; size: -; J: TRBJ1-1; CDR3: CASSLTGQGPNTEAFF; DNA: TGCGCCAGCAGCTTGACGGGACAGGGGCCAAACACTGAAGCTTTCTTT
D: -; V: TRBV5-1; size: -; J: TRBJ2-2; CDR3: CASSPGVINTGELFF; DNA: TGCGCCAGCAGCCCAGGGGTGATAAACACCGGGGAGCTGTTTTTT
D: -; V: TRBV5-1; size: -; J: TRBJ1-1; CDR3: CASSLEISRLNTEAFF; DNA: TGCGCCAGCAGCTTGGAAATCTCGAGGCTGAACACTGAAGCTTTCTTT
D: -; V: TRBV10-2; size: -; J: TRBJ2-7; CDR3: CASSDGQVPYEQYF; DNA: TGCGCCAGCAGTGATGGCCAGGTCCCCTACGAGCAGTACTTC
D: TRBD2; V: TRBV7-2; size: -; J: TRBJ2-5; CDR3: CASSSGGAIQETQYF; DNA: TGTGCCAGCAGCTCCGGGGGGGCCATCCAAGAGACCCAGTACTTC
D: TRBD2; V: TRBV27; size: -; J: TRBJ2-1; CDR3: CASRTPGTSLFYNEQFF; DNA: TGTGCCAGCAGGACCCCCGGGACTAGTCTTTTTTACAATGAGCAGTTCTTC
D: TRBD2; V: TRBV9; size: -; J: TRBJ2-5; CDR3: CASSPGEGITTQYF; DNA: TGTGCCAGCAGCCCCGGGGAGGGGATTACGACCCAGTACTTC
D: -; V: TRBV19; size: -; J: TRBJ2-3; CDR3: CASSTPTSTDTQYF; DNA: TGTGCCAGTAGTACGCCTACTAGCACAGATACGCAGTATTTT
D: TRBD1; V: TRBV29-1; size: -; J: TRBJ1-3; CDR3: CSAAGQGGNTIYF; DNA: TGCAGCGCGGCCGGACAGGGGGGAAACACCATATATTTT
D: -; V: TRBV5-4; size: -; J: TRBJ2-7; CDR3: CASSLVGATYEQYF; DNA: TGTGCCAGCAGCTTGGTAGGAGCTACCTACGAGCAGTACTTC
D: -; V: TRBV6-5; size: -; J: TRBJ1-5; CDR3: CASSEGRNQPQHF; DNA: TGTGCCAGCAGTGAGGGGAGGAATCAGCCCCAGCATTTT
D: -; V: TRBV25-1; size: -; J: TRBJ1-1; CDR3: CASSENGPGAEAFF; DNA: TGTGCCAGCAGTGAGAACGGGCCGGGGGCTGAAGCTTTCTTT
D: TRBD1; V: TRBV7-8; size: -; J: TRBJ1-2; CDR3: CASSLAGQSNYGYTF; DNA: TGTGCCAGCAGCTTAGCGGGACAGAGTAACTATGGCTACACCTTC
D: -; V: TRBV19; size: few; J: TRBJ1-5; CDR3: CASNNQRGENQPQHF; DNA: TGTGCCAGTAATAACCAGCGGGGGGAGAATCAGCCCCAGCATTTT
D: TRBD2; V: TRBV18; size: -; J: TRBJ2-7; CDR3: CASSNSGTYEQYF; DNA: TGTGCCAGCTCAAATAGCGGGACCTACGAGCAGTACTTC
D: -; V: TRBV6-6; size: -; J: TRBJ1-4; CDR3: CASSYELFNEKLFF; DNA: TGTGCCAGCAGTTATGAGCTATTTAATGAAAAACTGTTTTTT
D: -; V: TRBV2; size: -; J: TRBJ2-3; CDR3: CASSLVIDTQYF; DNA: TGTGCCAGCAGTCTAGTCATTGATACGCAGTATTTT
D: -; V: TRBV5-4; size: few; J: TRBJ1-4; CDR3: CASSLQGTNEKLFF; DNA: TGTGCCAGCAGCTTGCAGGGTACTAATGAAAAACTGTTTTTT
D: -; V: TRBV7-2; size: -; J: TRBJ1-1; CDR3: CASSRQGQSTEAFF; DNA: TGTGCCAGCAGCCGGCAGGGGCAGAGCACTGAAGCTTTCTTT
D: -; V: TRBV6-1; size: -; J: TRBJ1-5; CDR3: CASSRQLEPNQPQHF; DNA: TGTGCCAGCAGTAGACAGTTAGAGCCCAATCAGCCCCAGCATTTT
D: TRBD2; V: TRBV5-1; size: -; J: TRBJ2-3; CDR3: CASSRVVSGGGGTDTQYF; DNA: TGCGCCAGCAGCCGCGTAGTGAGCGGGGGGGGAGGCACAGATACGCAGTATTTT
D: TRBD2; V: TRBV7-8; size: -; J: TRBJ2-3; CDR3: CASSLKLAGVSDTQYF; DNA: TGTGCCAGCAGCTTGAAACTAGCGGGAGTTTCGGATACGCAGTATTTT
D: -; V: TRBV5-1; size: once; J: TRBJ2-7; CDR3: CASSSTGGTGSYEQYF; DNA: TGCGCCAGCAGCTCGACGGGGGGCACAGGGTCCTACGAGCAGTACTTC
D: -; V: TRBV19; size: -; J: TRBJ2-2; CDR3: CASSIYGYGELFF; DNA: TGTGCCAGTAGTATCTACGGTTACGGGGAGCTGTTTTTT
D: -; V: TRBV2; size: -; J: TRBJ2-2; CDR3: CASNLSGGDGELFF; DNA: TGTGCCAGCAACCTTAGCGGTGGCGACGGGGAGCTGTTTTTT
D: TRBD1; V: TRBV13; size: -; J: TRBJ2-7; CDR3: CASTRDRATYEQYF; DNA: TGTGCCAGCACCCGGGACAGAGCTACCTACGAGCAGTACTTC
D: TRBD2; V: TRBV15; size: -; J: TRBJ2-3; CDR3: CATSRDPSGVGDTQYF; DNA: TGTGCCACCAGCAGAGATCCTAGCGGAGTTGGAGATACGCAGTATTTT
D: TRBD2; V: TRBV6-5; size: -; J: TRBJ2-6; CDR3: CASSYSGGTGANVLTF; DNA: TGTGCCAGCAGTTACTCGGGAGGGACTGGGGCCAACGTCCTGACTTTC
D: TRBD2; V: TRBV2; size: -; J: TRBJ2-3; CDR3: CATHYSGSTVDTQYF; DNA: TGTGCCACCCACTACAGCGGGAGTACCGTAGATACGCAGTATTTT
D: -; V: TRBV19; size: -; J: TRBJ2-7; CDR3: CAGNRGGGYEQYF; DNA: TGTGCCGGAAACCGGGGTGGAGGTTACGAGCAGTACTTC
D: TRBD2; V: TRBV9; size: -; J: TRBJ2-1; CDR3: CASSVIAGLYNEQFF; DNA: TGTGCCAGCAGCGTGATAGCGGGACTCTACAATGAGCAGTTCTTC
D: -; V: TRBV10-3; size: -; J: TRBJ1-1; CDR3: CAISDRGAGTEAFF; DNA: TGTGCCATCAGTGATCGGGGGGCAGGAACTGAAGCTTTCTTT
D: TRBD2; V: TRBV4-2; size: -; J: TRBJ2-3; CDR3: CASSQESSGRVGTDTQYF; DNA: TGTGCCAGCAGCCAAGAGTCTAGCGGGAGGGTTGGCACAGATACGCAGTATTTT
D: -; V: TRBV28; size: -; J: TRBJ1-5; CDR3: CASSFSKVNQPQHF; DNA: TGTGCCAGCAGTTTTAGTAAAGTCAATCAGCCCCAGCATTTT
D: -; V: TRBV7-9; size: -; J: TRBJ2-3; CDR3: CASSLVSGTQYF; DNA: TGTGCCAGCAGCTTAGTTTCGGGTACGCAGTATTTT
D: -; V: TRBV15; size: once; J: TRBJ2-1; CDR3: CATSRAAEDNEQFF; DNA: TGTGCCACCAGCAGAGCCGCGGAAGACAATGAGCAGTTCTTC
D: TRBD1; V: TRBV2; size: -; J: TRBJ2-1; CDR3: CASSKAGTGAYNEQFF; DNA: TGTGCCAGCAGTAAAGCCGGGACAGGGGCCTACAATGAGCAGTTCTTC
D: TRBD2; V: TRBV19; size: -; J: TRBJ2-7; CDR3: CASTKGLADSYEQYF; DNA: TGTGCCAGTACCAAAGGACTAGCGGATTCCTACGAGCAGTACTTC
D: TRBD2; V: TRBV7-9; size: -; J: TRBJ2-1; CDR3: CASSLVTGPLAGGMSEQFF; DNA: TGTGCCAGCAGCTTAGTTACGGGCCCGCTAGCGGGAGGAATGTCGGAGCAGTTCTTC
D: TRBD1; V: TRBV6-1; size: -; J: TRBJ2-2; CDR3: CASSGQGATGELFF; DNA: TGTGCCAGCAGTGGACAGGGAGCCACCGGGGAGCTGTTTTTT
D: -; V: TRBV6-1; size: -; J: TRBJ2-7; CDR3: CASETDWGGEQYF; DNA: TGTGCCAGCGAAACAGATTGGGGAGGCGAGCAGTACTTC
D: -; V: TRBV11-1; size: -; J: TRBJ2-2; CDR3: CASSLRLAGELFF; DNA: TGTGCCAGCAGCTTGAGGTTGGCCGGGGAGCTGTTTTTT